The 22 T cell receptor beta chains listed next were all sequenced from one sample in a study of OX40 agonist ivuxolimab in advanced cancers. The library was built by means of the immunoSEQ multiplex PCR assay. This immuneACCESS table, as held by TCRdb, lists in-frame sequences with V and J called but not all clones. Of the missing ones, under half trace to an unresolved V gene in checked studies; the others have no known cause. The sample table contains 70,000 to 95,000 clones; only one count was recorded for just over 85% of them. Together, the top ten hold 2.5% to 3% of the sample. Source: CD4+ or CD8+ T cells sorted from blood, taken in a trial of the OX40 agonist ivuxolimab. Every receptor here comes from an adult with an advanced solid tumor such as melanoma, head and neck, liver or kidney cancer.

The gene calls are TRBV2 and TRBJ1-1; D possibly corresponds to TRBD1 (5 bases). The V gene lost 2 bases and the J gene lost 1 base, with 8 bases spanning the gap. The germline CDR1 and CDR2 sequences are SNHLY and FYNNEI. This CDR3 is built from 14 residues. The DNA for the CDR3 is TGTGCCAGCAGTGAACAGGGAGCGAACACTGAAGCTTTCTTT. Translation gives CASSEQGANTEAFF.

This sequence joins TRBV5-8 and TRBJ2-7; possibly TRBD1 for D (5 bases). Germline-derived CDR1 and CDR2 are SGHTS and YDEGEE. The CDR3 sequence is 15 residues long. V lost 0 bases to trimming and J lost 3 bases, with 13 bases between them. The CDR3, as DNA: TGTGCCAGCAGCTTGGCCGGGCAGGGTGGCTACGAGCAGTACTTC. This sequence encodes CASSLAGQGGYEQYF.

V is TRBV5-1 and J is TRBJ1-4; D is ambiguous. Germline V gene sequence: CDR1 SGHRS, CDR2 YFSETQ. This CDR3 is 14 amino acids long. Trimming cost V 0 bases and J 7 bases, with 10 bases left between them. The CDR3 loop is CASSLESMREKLFF. In nucleotides, the CDR3 is TGCGCCAGCAGCTTGGAGTCGATGCGTGAAAAACTGTTTTTT.

The chain carries TRBV11-2 and TRBJ2-1, with D possibly being TRBD1 (6 bases). Germline values: CDR1 SGHAT, CDR2 FQNNGV. CDR3 length: 16 amino acids. The V gene lost 4 bases and the J gene lost 8 bases, with 21 bases spanning the gap. The CDR3 DNA sequence: TGTGCCAGCAGCTCCGGTACGATCACAGGGTCATATGAGCAGTTCTTC. Its translation is CASSSGTITGSYEQFF.

This chain uses TRBV5-1 with TRBJ2-3; TRBD2 matches 10 bases. The V and J ends lost 0 bases and 0 bases, in that order; junction bases with no gene match: 16. CDR3 length: 21 amino acids. Germline V gives CDR1 SGHRS, CDR2 YFSETQ. For the CDR3, the DNA is TGCGCCAGCAGCTTGGGGTTCGGGCTAGCGGGGGCCCCAATTAGCACAGATACGCAGTATTTT. This gives the protein CASSLGFGLAGAPISTDTQYF.

The chain combines TRBV7-3 with TRBJ2-5; no definite D call. This CDR3 is built from 13 residues. The V end lost 2 bases, the J end lost 5 bases, and 9 bases lay between the germline ends. Germline assignment: CDR1 SGHTA and CDR2 FQGTGA. The CDR3 coding sequence is TGTGCCAGCAGCTTATCTCACTCGGAGACCCAGTACTTC. Translation gives CASSLSHSETQYF. The complete variable domain, with remaining parts taken from reference TRBV7-3 and TRBJ2-5, reads GAGVSQTPSNKVTEKGKYVELRCDPISGHTALYWYRQSLGQGPEFLIYFQGTGAADDSGLPNDRFFAVRPEGSVSTLKIQRTERGDSAVYLCASSLSHSETQYFGPGTRLLVL.

The chain joins TRBV7-9 to TRBJ2-3, with D perhaps matching TRBD1 (5 bases). Germline loops: CDR1 SEHNR, CDR2 FQNEAQ (reference sequence). The V end was cut by 1 base, the J end by 3 bases, with 17 bases between. CDR3 length equals 17 residues. The CDR3 is CASSLGQLKGQTDTQYF. The CDR3 nucleotides read TGTGCCAGCAGCTTAGGTCAACTGAAGGGGCAAACAGATACGCAGTATTTT.

This chain uses TRBV11-2 with TRBJ2-3; unclear D gene. Germline CDR1 and CDR2: SGHAT and FQNNGV. The V end lost 5 bases, the J end lost 3 bases, and 6 bases lay between the germline ends. The CDR3 loop spans 12 amino acids. The CDR3 bases are TGTGCCAGCAGCCTGTCAACAGATACGCAGTATTTT. It translates to CASSLSTDTQYF.

The chain recombines TRBV9 with TRBJ2-7; 7 bases match TRBD1. J gave up 4 bases and V 5 bases, and 9 bases lay outside the gene matches. This CDR3 is built from 14 residues. Per the germline V gene, CDR1 is SGDLS and CDR2 is YYNGEE. The CDR3: CASSAGTDPYEQYF. In DNA, the CDR3 is TGTGCCAGCAGTGCCGGGACAGACCCTTACGAGCAGTACTTC.

The J gene is TRBJ1-5, the V gene TRBV7-9, with D possibly TRBD1 on 5 matching bases. CDR3 length: 16 amino acids. V was shortened by 1 base and J by 1 base, with 11 bases between the two germline ends. CDR1 and CDR2 from the germline V gene are SEHNR and FQNEAQ (reference sequence). CDR3 in amino acids: CASSLGTGDSNQPQHF. The DNA for the CDR3 is TGTGCCAGCAGCTTAGGAACGGGGGACAGCAATCAGCCCCAGCATTTT. Full variable domain (outside the CDR3, taken from reference TRBV7-9 and TRBJ1-5): DTGVSQNPRHKITKRGQNVTFRCDPISEHNRLYWYRQTLGQGPEFLTYFQNEAQLEKSRLLSDRFSAERPKGSFSTLEIQRTEQGDSAMYLCASSLGTGDSNQPQHFGDGTRLSIL.

This clone has a single count. The V and J genes are TRBV19 and TRBJ1-4; 7 nucleotides match TRBD1. CDR3 length: 11 residues. Trimming removed 6 bases from V and 15 bases from J; junction bases left unmatched: 7. CDR1 and CDR2 from the germline V gene are LNHDA and SQIVND (reference sequence). CDR3: CASRLDRTLFF. The CDR3 nucleotides are TGTGCCAGTAGACTGGACAGGACCTTGTTTTTT.

The chain employs TRBV25-1 and TRBJ2-7, with 10 positions matching TRBD1. Germline CDR1 and CDR2: MGHDK and SYGVNS. The V and J ends lost 6 bases and 6 bases, in that order; junction bases with no gene match: 8. This CDR3 has 14 residues. Written as DNA, the CDR3 is TGTGCCAGCAGCCTCCGGACAGGGGGTGGCGAGCAGTACTTC. It codes for CASSLRTGGGEQYF.

The chain combines TRBV11-2 with TRBJ2-3; TRBD1 matches at 8 bases. The junction had 6 bases not matched to a gene; V was cut back by 6 bases and J by 1 base. Germline loops: CDR1 SGHAT, CDR2 FQNNGV. The CDR3 consists of 15 residues. CDR3 loop: CASRSPGQGTDTQYF. The DNA for the CDR3 is TGTGCCAGCAGATCCCCGGGACAGGGCACAGATACGCAGTATTTT.

Concerning this clone: This same CDR3 is encoded by further DNA sequences in the sample. V and J are TRBV2 and TRBJ1-5, with no clear D. The CDR3 is 12 residues long. Germline V CDR1 and CDR2: SNHLY, FYNNEI. V was cut by 2 bases and J by 7 bases, with 6 bases left in between. CDR3 loop: CASSERGQPQHF. The CDR3 region has the DNA TGTGCCAGCAGTGAACGGGGACAGCCCCAGCATTTT.

The V call is TRBV11-2, the J call TRBJ2-5, with 8 bases fitting TRBD1. Germline loops: CDR1 SGHAT, CDR2 FQNNGV. The V gene end was trimmed by 1 base and the J gene end by 13 bases; junction bases not matched to a gene: 8. The length of the CDR3 is 13 residues. In DNA, the CDR3 is TGTGCCAGCAGCTTAGTAACCAGGGGGCCGATGTACTTC. This codes for CASSLVTRGPMYF.

The count of this clone is one. In nucleotides, the CDR3 is TGTGCCAGCAGCAAAGGGTCGAAAGGGGTAAACACCATATATTTT. It translates to CASSKGSKGVNTIYF. The V and J genes are TRBV5-6 and TRBJ1-3; possible D gene TRBD1, 5 bases. Germline V lookup: CDR1 SGHDT, CDR2 YYEEEE. The CDR3 is made up of 15 amino acids. V was shortened by 4 bases and J by 6 bases, with 17 bases between the two germline ends.

The chain has TRBV28 and TRBJ1-2, with D unresolved. The length of the CDR3 is 11 residues. The V and J ends lost 3 bases and 5 bases respectively, with 4 bases between them. Germline assignment: CDR1 MDHEN and CDR2 SYDVKM. Here the CDR3 DNA reads TGTGCCAGCAGTTTGCTTTATGGCTACACCTTC. It translates to CASSLLYGYTF.

The rearrangement joins TRBV10-1 to TRBJ1-2; D unresolved. Looked up from germline, CDR1 is WNHNN and CDR2 is SYGVQD (reference sequence). This CDR3 is 15 amino acids long. V shed 0 bases and J shed 8 bases, with 16 bases lying between them. The chain's CDR3 is CASSESRLSTRGYTF. The CDR3 DNA reads as TGCGCCAGCAGTGAGTCGAGATTATCGACGAGAGGCTACACCTTC.

The chain employs TRBV10-3 and TRBJ2-5, with TRBD2 as a possible D gene (5 bases). The J call may be incorrect, as the DNA end agrees better with TRBJ2-7. CDR1 is ENHRY and CDR2 is SYGVKD in the germline V gene. This CDR3 is built from 14 residues. The CDR3 DNA sequence: TGTGCCATCAGTGAGCCTAGCAGAACCTACGAGCAGTACTTC. It encodes CAISEPSRTYEQYF.

The V gene is TRBV7-9, the J gene TRBJ1-1; tentatively, D is TRBD1 (5 bases). The CDR3 is 14 amino acids. The V gene's germline CDR1 is SEHNR and CDR2 FQNEAQ (reference sequence). The V end was cut by 2 bases, the J end by 5 bases, with 12 bases between. The CDR3 DNA sequence: TGTGCCAGCAGCTTAACGGGGGTAGTAACTGAAGCTTTCTTT. It is translated as CASSLTGVVTEAFF.

The V call is TRBV6-1, the J call TRBJ1-5; no clear D gene. Trimming shortened V by 1 base and J by 5 bases, and 6 bases separated the two germline ends. This CDR3 is 13 amino acids long. Germline-derived CDR1 and CDR2 are MNHNS and SASEGT. CDR3 region: CASSEVTDQPQHF. Here the CDR3 DNA reads TGTGCCAGCAGTGAAGTTACGGATCAGCCCCAGCATTTT.

A word on this clone: Other DNA variants within this sample encode the same CDR3. The chain links TRBV5-1 to TRBJ2-1; 12 nucleotides line up with TRBD2. Germline lookup yields CDR1 SGHRS and CDR2 YFSETQ. This CDR3 has 16 amino acids. After removal of 4 bases from V and 3 bases from J, the junction contained 5 bases not matched to a gene. Here the CDR3 reads CASSTQTSGSYNEQFF. The CDR3 nucleotides read TGCGCCAGCAGCACCCAGACTAGCGGGAGCTACAATGAGCAGTTCTTC.